Listed below are T cell receptor beta chains from one sample, sequenced in a study of CD8 T cells in ankylosing spondylitis. In TCRdb, the 5' RACE reads were re-called with MiXCR into one record per CDR3 protein. The sample comprises approximately 290,000 distinct CDR3 sequences, 20% to 25% of which are singletons, and around 3.2% rests with the top ten. The sequenced material came from blood, either unsorted or a sorted T cell fraction (not recorded which). These TCRs come from a female donor with ankylosing spondylitis or in good health (not recorded which). Each CDR3 is given with its conserved first and last residue. The D gene is left open where the match is weak. The size of a clone is reported for some rows only, either as once, few or many, or as a class for expanded clones.

V	size	D	J	DNA	CDR3
TRBV7-2	NA	NA	TRBJ2-1	TGTGCCAGCAGCTTAGGTTCCCCGGTCTATGAGCAGTTCTTC	CASSLGSPVYEQFF
TRBV7-8	few	TRBD1	TRBJ1-3	TGTGCCAGCAGCTTCCAGGGGGCAACCGGCAACTCTGGAAACACCATATATTTT	CASSFQGATGNSGNTIYF
TRBV6-2/TRBV6-3	NA	NA	TRBJ2-2	TGTGCCACGAAGGAGGGCGGGGAGCTGTTTTTT	CATKEGGELFF
TRBV18	few	NA	TRBJ2-7	TGTGCCAGCTCACCATCGCAGTCCTCCTACGAGCAGTACTTC	CASSPSQSSYEQYF
TRBV6-1	NA	TRBD2	TRBJ2-3	TGTGCCAGCAGGACTAGCGGGAGGGCCGAAACGCAGTATTTT	CASRTSGRAETQYF
TRBV28	few	NA	TRBJ1-1	TGTGCCAGCAGTCCTCCCTCCCGGGCCATGAACACTGAAGCTTTCTTT	CASSPPSRAMNTEAFF
TRBV5-1	NA	TRBD2	TRBJ2-3	TGCGCCAGCAGCTCTAGCGGGGGTTTAGATACGCAGTATTTT	CASSSSGGLDTQYF
TRBV30	few	TRBD1	TRBJ1-4	TGTGCCTGGGAACAGGGGAGGGATGAAAAACTGTTTTTT	CAWEQGRDEKLFF
TRBV7-9	many	NA	TRBJ1-3	TGTGCCAGCAGCGGGAACAGGGTCTCTGGAAACACCATATATTTT	CASSGNRVSGNTIYF
TRBV9	once	NA	TRBJ2-2	TGTGCCAGCAGCGTAGAGAGCCGAGGGCCTACCGGGGAGCTGTTTTTT	CASSVESRGPTGELFF
TRBV27	few	TRBD1	TRBJ2-7	TGTGCCAGCAGCCTCAGGGGGTTCTTCTACGAGCAGTACTTC	CASSLRGFFYEQYF
TRBV7-6	NA	TRBD2	TRBJ2-1	TGTGCCAGCAGCCTTCTAGCGGGAGGCCCCTACAATGAGCAGTTCTTC	CASSLLAGGPYNEQFF
TRBV5-5	NA	TRBD2	TRBJ2-4	TGTGCCAGCAGCGTCGGGGGGGCGGCCCGGTGGGTTGGGAACATTCAGTACTTC	CASSVGGAARWVGNIQYF
TRBV2	NA	NA	TRBJ2-3	TGTGCCAGCAGTGACGGGCGGGGGCTAGATACGCAGTATTTT	CASSDGRGLDTQYF
TRBV18	NA	NA	TRBJ2-7	TGTGCCAGCTACACGCGGCAACAGGGAGAGCAGTACTTC	CASYTRQQGEQYF
TRBV6-2/TRBV6-3	few	NA	TRBJ1-1	TGTGCCAGCACCCACCGGTGGGGAGCTACTGAAGCTTTCTTT	CASTHRWGATEAFF
TRBV6-1	NA	NA	TRBJ2-5	TGTGCCAGCAGTGAAGGGGGGATCCAAGAGACCCAGTACTTC	CASSEGGIQETQYF
TRBV25-1	NA	NA	TRBJ2-5	TGTGCCAGCAGTGATCCCGGGGGCAGGGGACAGACCCAGTACTTC	CASSDPGGRGQTQYF
TRBV12-3/TRBV12-4	few	NA	TRBJ2-5	TGTGCCAGCAGTTTCTTTTCCCTTAAAGAGACCCAGTACTTC	CASSFFSLKETQYF
TRBV20-1	few	TRBD1	TRBJ1-5	TGCAGTGCTAGAGATCGGACAGGGGGAATGGGTCAGCCCCAGCATTTT	CSARDRTGGMGQPQHF
TRBV20-1	NA	TRBD2	TRBJ2-7	TGCAGTGCTCCCGGGCTAGCGGGGAACGAGCAGTACTTC	CSAPGLAGNEQYF
TRBV10-3	NA	NA	TRBJ2-3	TGTGCCATCAGTGATGAGGACCGACCTGAGGAACAAGATACGCAGTATTTT	CAISDEDRPEEQDTQYF
TRBV7-9	few	TRBD1	TRBJ2-7	TGTGCCAGCAGCCCACCTCGGGACAGGGCCCTCTCCGAGCAGTACTTC	CASSPPRDRALSEQYF
TRBV7-2	NA	NA	TRBJ2-3	TGTGCCAGCGGGCACGGTGGACTGCTAAATACGCAGTATTTT	CASGHGGLLNTQYF
TRBV24-1	NA	NA	TRBJ2-7	TGTGCCACCAGTGATTTGGGTCAGGGGATCTGCGAGCAGTACTTC	CATSDLGQGICEQYF
TRBV28	NA	TRBD2	TRBJ2-1	TGTGCCAGCAGGGATAGCGGGAAGAATGAGCAGTTCTTC	CASRDSGKNEQFF
TRBV29-1	few	TRBD2	TRBJ2-3	TGCAGCGTTAGAATGACTAGCGGGGGCACAGATACGCAGTATTTT	CSVRMTSGGTDTQYF
TRBV27	NA	NA	TRBJ1-1	TGTGCCAGCAGGTGGGGGGCGGGGGACACTGAAGCTTTCTTT	CASRWGAGDTEAFF
TRBV20-1	many	NA	TRBJ2-1	TGCAGTGCGGGTCAACGGAGGGAGCAGTTCTTC	CSAGQRREQFF
TRBV4-3	NA	NA	TRBJ1-3	TGCGCCAGCAGCCAAGTCCCGGGGGTCGGAAACACCATATATTTT	CASSQVPGVGNTIYF
TRBV7-9	many	TRBD1	TRBJ2-7	TGTGCCAGCAGCTGGGACAGGGGGTCCTACGAGCAGTACTTC	CASSWDRGSYEQYF
TRBV5-1	few	NA	TRBJ2-1	TGCGCCAGCAGCTTGGGGCCGGGGACCCCCAATGAGCAGTTCTTC	CASSLGPGTPNEQFF
TRBV11-2	NA	NA	TRBJ2-1	TGTGCCAGCAGCTTAGGTCCAGCCTGGGTCCACAATGAGCAGTTCTTC	CASSLGPAWVHNEQFF
TRBV10-3	NA	NA	TRBJ2-1	TGTGCCATCAGCCAAGGGGGGAATGAGCAGTTCTTC	CAISQGGNEQFF
TRBV29-1	few	NA	TRBJ2-6	TGCAGCGTGGGAAATCCTTCTGGGGCCAACGTCCTGACTTTC	CSVGNPSGANVLTF
TRBV20-1	NA	NA	TRBJ2-7	TGCAGTTGCTACCGGGACATGTACGAGCAGTACTTC	CSCYRDMYEQYF
TRBV20-1	many	TRBD1	TRBJ1-1	TGCAGTGCTACCTTAGAGCTAACGACAGGGGTGAACACTGAAGCTTTCTTT	CSATLELTTGVNTEAFF
TRBV2	NA	NA	TRBJ2-2	TGTGCCAGCAGTCCCGAGGAAGCGAACACCGGGGAGCTGTTTTTT	CASSPEEANTGELFF
TRBV12-3/TRBV12-4	NA	TRBD2	TRBJ2-5	TGTGCCAGCAGTTCGCTTGTACTAGCGGTCCAAGAGACCCAGTACTTC	CASSSLVLAVQETQYF
TRBV29-1	many	NA	TRBJ1-1	TGCAGCGGGACGACAGGAGGGTACACTGAAGCTTTCTTT	CSGTTGGYTEAFF
TRBV20-1	NA	TRBD1	TRBJ2-2	TGCAGTGCTAGGGGACAGGGCGCGAACACCGGGGAGCTGTTTTTT	CSARGQGANTGELFF
TRBV20-1	NA	TRBD1	TRBJ2-7	TGCAGTGCTAGAGATATGGGACAGAGCTACGAGCAGTACTTC	CSARDMGQSYEQYF
TRBV7-9	NA	NA	TRBJ1-6	TGTGCCAGCAGCTTATCGGCTTGGAATTCACCCCTCCACTTT	CASSLSAWNSPLHF
TRBV5-6	NA	TRBD2	TRBJ2-3	TGTGCCAGCAGCTACACTAGCGGCACAGATACGCAGTATTTT	CASSYTSGTDTQYF
TRBV7-9	few	NA	TRBJ1-4	TGTGCCAGCACCCTCAGTTCCGGTCGGGGTGAAAAACTGTTTTTT	CASTLSSGRGEKLFF
TRBV7-9	NA	NA	TRBJ1-5	TGTGCCAGCAGCAGCGGTCCCGGGATCAGGCCCCAGCATTTT	CASSSGPGIRPQHF